A single sample is the source of the 4 T cell receptor beta chains below, sequenced in a study of cytomegalovirus exposure and HLA in healthy donors (dated by TCRdb to the late 2010s). Receptors were amplified or captured by the immunoSEQ multiplex PCR assay. For the multiplex PCR, a mixture combining 60 forward primers for TCR Vbeta segments and 13 reverse primers for TCR Jbeta segments was used. TCRdb's version of the immuneACCESS table is confined to in-frame rearrangements and falls short of the full clone set. An unresolved V gene accounts for under half of the shortfall where checked; the remainder is of unknown origin. This sample has about 110,000 clones in its table, and over 75% of those were observed once. In total, the top ten clones hold 6.9% of the sample. The sample was PBMCs. These receptors originate from a man under 40 in good health and CMV-seropositive.

The V gene is TRBV5-1, the J gene TRBJ1-3; tentatively, D is TRBD1 (5 bases). Germline V lookup: CDR1 SGHRS, CDR2 YFSETQ. The CDR3 length is 16 residues. Trimming left V 0 bases short and J 0 bases short, with 10 bases between. Here the CDR3 reads CASSLGQSNSGNTIYF. DNA of the CDR3: TGCGCCAGCAGCTTGGGACAGTCGAACTCTGGAAACACCATATATTTT.

The chain joins TRBV4-3 to TRBJ1-2; maybe TRBD1 (6 bases). Germline CDR1 and CDR2: LGHNA and YSLEER. V gave up 1 base and J gave up 4 bases, with 13 bases separating them. The CDR3 extends over 15 amino acids. The CDR3 region is CASSQGARGSYGYTF. The DNA for the CDR3 is TGCGCCAGCAGCCAAGGTGCCAGGGGAAGCTATGGCTACACCTTC.

V usage is TRBV5-6 and J usage is TRBJ1-1; the match to TRBD1 covers 9 bases. Germline V gives CDR1 SGHDT, CDR2 YYEEEE. CDR3 length: 15 residues. V lost 1 base, J lost 6 bases, and 7 bases stayed unmatched. The CDR3 nucleotides are TGTGCCAGCAGCTTGAGTGGGACAGGGAGAGCTGAAGCTTTCTTT. It encodes CASSLSGTGRAEAFF.

The V and J genes are TRBV6-5 and TRBJ2-5; maybe TRBD1 (6 bases). The J call may be incorrect, as the DNA end agrees better with TRBJ2-7. This CDR3 spans 14 amino acids. Germline values: CDR1 MNHEY, CDR2 SVGAGI. CDR3 amino acids: CASSLLQGSDEQYF. In DNA form, the CDR3 reads TGTGCCAGCAGTTTACTACAGGGATCGGACGAGCAGTACTTC.